This entry features one TCR beta chain sequence. Its antigen is unknown. It was RNA transcripts that yielded the amplified TCR beta CDR3 regions. HTBI primers were the set used in a first-round RT-PCR of the TCR CDR3. A single record per CDR3 protein comes from TCRdb applying MiXCR to the multiplex PCR reads. The table lists a few hundred thousand distinct CDR3 sequences, about a sixth of them singletons. These data belong to a study of T cells in Graves' hyperthyroidism and ophthalmopathy. General study findings and limits: In validation, the model predicted ophthalmopathy. These predictions came a median approximately 5.9 months before onset.

Sequenced input: blood. The receptor comes from a middle-aged woman with Graves' ophthalmopathy.

CDR3: CAWSIRTGAGDEKLFF. For the CDR3, the DNA is TGTGCCTGGAGTATCCGGACAGGGGCGGGAGATGAAAAACTGTTTTTT. The chain links TRBV30 to TRBJ1-4, with 9 bases aligning to TRBD1. There are 16 residues in the CDR3. V was clipped by 2 bases and J by 6 bases; unmatched bases: 10. Germline assignment: CDR1 GTSNPN and CDR2 SVGIG (reference sequence).